This entry describes one TCR beta chain. Germline lookup yields CDR1 SGHRS and CDR2 YFSETQ. Trimming stripped 7 bases from V and 4 bases from J, with 20 bases between. The CDR3 covers 15 residues. The sample is drawn from a study of T cell changes during pregnancy in multiple sclerosis. Sequenced by immunoSEQ multiplex PCR; TCRdb stores in-frame clones only, minus some. The data show roughly 30,000 clones, 89% seen once. The chain carries TRBV5-1 and TRBJ2-5; a possible D gene is TRBD1 (6 bases). The sequenced sample was CD8+ T cells from peripheral blood mononuclear cells, obtained after pregnancy. This receptor was obtained from a female donor with multiple sclerosis, enrolled in a pregnancy study. In DNA, the CDR3 is TGCGCCAGCGAACAGGGTTGGAACAGTGGAGAGACCCAGTACTTC. As protein: CASEQGWNSGETQYF.